A single T cell receptor (beta chain) is shown here with its context. Its target is not known. Combining a sample-barcoded 5' primer with a J-beta primer mix, a second PCR ran for 7 to 11 cycles. TCRdb redid the calling of the 5' RACE reads with MiXCR, one entry per CDR3 protein. The sample lists a few hundred thousand distinct CDR3 sequences; 25% to 35% were seen once. The entry originates in a study of blood T cells in healthy people across ages. The overall study: Capturing about one barcoded beta molecule per two T cells was achieved by template switching. Study results and limitations: Older age coincided with a roughly linear decline in TCR beta diversity per million T cells.

The ends lost 4 bases at V and 2 bases at J; junction bases unmatched: 4. This CDR3 has 14 amino acids. Separately, the same data were catalogued under a study of T cells of mothers and their children.

Sequenced input: blood. This chain joins TRBV12-3 or TRBV12-4 and TRBJ1-1; 7 bases are shared with TRBD1. This TCR was recovered from a boy aged 2 to 10 in good health. The CDR3 sequence: CASSSQGQNTEAFF. CDR3 nucleotides: TGTGCCAGCAGTTCACAGGGGCAAAACACTGAAGCTTTCTTT.